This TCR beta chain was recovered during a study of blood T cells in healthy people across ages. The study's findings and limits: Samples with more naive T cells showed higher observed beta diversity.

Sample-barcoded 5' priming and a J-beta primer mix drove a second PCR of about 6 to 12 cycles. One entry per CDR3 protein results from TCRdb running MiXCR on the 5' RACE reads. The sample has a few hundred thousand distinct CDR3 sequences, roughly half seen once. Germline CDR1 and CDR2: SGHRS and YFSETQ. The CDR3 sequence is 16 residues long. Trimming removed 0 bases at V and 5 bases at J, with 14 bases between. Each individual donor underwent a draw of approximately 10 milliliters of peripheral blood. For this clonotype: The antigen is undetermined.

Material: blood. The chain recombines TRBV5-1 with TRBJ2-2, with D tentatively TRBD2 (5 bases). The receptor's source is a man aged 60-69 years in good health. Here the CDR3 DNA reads TGCGCCAGCAGCTTGGCTCCTAGCCAGAGGACCGGGGAGCTGTTTTTT. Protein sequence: CASSLAPSQRTGELFF.